This T cell receptor (beta chain) stems from a study of T cell responses to AZD1222 COVID-19 vaccine. As regards this clone: Its antigen is not known.

Study-wide results and caveats: Clonal diversity may have been underestimated, and the donors were mostly white British, with more females than males. All repertoire sampling was performed exclusively after the peak T cell response. Targeting of unmutated variant regions was reportedly seen in nearly half of spike-specific TCRs. Spike-specific TCR breadth and depth rose after two AZD1222 doses.

Sequencing used immunoSEQ multiplex PCR; TCRdb keeps in-frame clones, though not all of them. The sample includes more than 110,000 clones, roughly 89% seen only once; the top ten take more than 5.5%. V dropped 7 bases and J dropped 6; count of bases not matched to a gene: 13. From germline, CDR1 is SGHNT and CDR2 YENEEA. CDR3 size: 16 residues. This clonotype was sampled from an adult in good health. Sequenced here: peripheral blood, sampled on day 0 of AZD1222 vaccination. The chain joins TRBV11-3 to TRBJ2-1, with 9 bases aligning to TRBD1. CDR3 region: CASNEGWGQGVNEQFF. The CDR3 DNA is TGTGCCAGCAACGAGGGGTGGGGACAGGGCGTCAATGAGCAGTTCTTC. Using reference TRBV11-3 and TRBJ2-1 for the parts outside the CDR3, the full variable domain is EAGVVQSPRYKIIEKKQPVAFWCNPISGHNTLYWYLQNLGQGPELLIRYENEEAVDDSQLPKDRFSAERLKGVDSTLKIQPAELGDSAVYLCASNEGWGQGVNEQFFGPGTRLTVL.